These 9 T cell receptor beta chains share one sample of origin, sequenced in a study of blood T cells in healthy people across ages. PCR was performed a second time for about 6 to 12 cycles using a sample-barcoded 5' primer and a J-beta primer mix. Using its own MiXCR run on the 5' RACE reads, TCRdb lists one record per CDR3 protein. The sample lists 1.5 million to 2 million distinct CDR3 sequences, approximately 28% occurring once. The sequenced material came from blood. The receptors come from a woman in her thirties in good health.

The V gene is TRBV28, the J gene TRBJ1-5; 7 bases align to TRBD1. This CDR3 contains 14 residues. V lost 6 bases, J lost 3 bases, and 5 bases stayed unmatched. Per germline, CDR1 MDHEN and CDR2 SYDVKM. CDR3 loop: CASRRGTVNQPQHF. The CDR3 region has the DNA TGTGCCAGCAGGCGCGGGACAGTCAATCAGCCCCAGCATTTT.

The table lists this clonotype with many counts. The J gene is TRBJ2-7, the V gene TRBV12-5; the match to TRBD2 covers 12 bases. The CDR3 spans 16 residues. In germline, CDR1 is LGHNT, CDR2 FRNRAP. Trimming cost V 3 bases and J 0 bases; bases outside gene matches: 3. CDR3 amino acids: CASGFLTSGSSYEQYF. The CDR3 DNA reads as TGTGCTAGTGGTTTCTTGACTAGCGGGAGCTCCTACGAGCAGTACTTC.

The chain has TRBV5-1 and TRBJ1-2; 8 bases match TRBD1. Germline V lookup: CDR1 SGHRS, CDR2 YFSETQ. With V trimmed by 4 bases and J by 4 bases, 9 bases remained unmatched. CDR3 length: 15 residues. The CDR3 region is CASSLTTGECYGYTF. DNA for the CDR3: TGCGCCAGCAGCCTGACGACAGGGGAGTGCTATGGCTACACCTTC.

This clonotype has a count of ten or more. The chain uses TRBV7-7 and TRBJ2-5, with TRBD2 identical over 7 bases. The J segment lost 4 bases and the V segment lost 3 bases, leaving 8 bases of the junction unmatched. The CDR3 consists of 15 residues. Germline CDR1 and CDR2: SSHAT and FNYEAQ (reference sequence). CDR3 sequence (DNA): TGTGCCAGCAGCTTTGATGCGGGAGAGGGAGAGACCCAGTACTTC. Amino acid sequence: CASSFDAGEGETQYF.

This clonotype occurred a few times. The chain combines TRBV5-6 with TRBJ2-6, with D hard to call. Germline values: CDR1 SGHDT, CDR2 YYEEEE. V dropped 0 bases and J dropped 0 bases, with 13 bases sitting between them. This CDR3 spans 18 amino acids. The CDR3 DNA is TGTGCCAGCAGCTTGGTGGGCAGCATTTCCTCTGGGGCCAACGTCCTGACTTTC. Its translation is CASSLVGSISSGANVLTF.

The rearrangement joins TRBV18 to TRBJ2-4; D might be TRBD1 (5 bases). Germline loops: CDR1 KGHSH, CDR2 LQKENI. The CDR3 is 14 residues long. Trimming shortened V by 3 bases and J by 3 bases, and 9 bases separated the two germline ends. The CDR3 coding sequence is TGTGCCAGCTCACCGTCAGGGATCAAAAACATTCAGTACTTC. This sequence encodes CASSPSGIKNIQYF.

This clonotype was found many times. The CDR3 DNA reads as TGTGCCAGCAGTCAAGCGGGGACGATGCCCTACGAGCAGTACTTC. This encodes CASSQAGTMPYEQYF. The chain uses TRBV7-6 and TRBJ2-7; 7 nucleotides match TRBD2. Losses at the gene ends were 6 bases for V and 2 bases for J; bases not matched to a gene: 10. Germline CDR1 is SGHVS and CDR2 is FNYEAQ. The CDR3 extends over 15 amino acids.

This clonotype was counted between two and nine times. The gene calls are TRBV6-5 and TRBJ2-1; 12 bases line up with TRBD2. Germline V lookup: CDR1 MNHEY, CDR2 SVGAGI. The CDR3 extends over 14 amino acids. J gave up 10 bases and V 2 bases, and 3 bases lay outside the gene matches. The CDR3 region has the DNA TGTGCCAGCAGTTACGTGGGACTAGCGGGCGAGCAGTTCTTC. Its protein product is CASSYVGLAGEQFF.

The gene calls are TRBV2 and TRBJ2-1; tentative D call: TRBD2 (6 bases). Germline V gene lookup returns CDR1 SNHLY and CDR2 FYNNEI. The CDR3 has 15 amino acids. V was pared by 2 bases and J by 6 bases, with 14 bases between. The CDR3 nucleotides are TGTGCCAGCAGTGAAAGGGCGGGACTTGGCAATGAGCAGTTCTTC. Encoded protein: CASSERAGLGNEQFF.